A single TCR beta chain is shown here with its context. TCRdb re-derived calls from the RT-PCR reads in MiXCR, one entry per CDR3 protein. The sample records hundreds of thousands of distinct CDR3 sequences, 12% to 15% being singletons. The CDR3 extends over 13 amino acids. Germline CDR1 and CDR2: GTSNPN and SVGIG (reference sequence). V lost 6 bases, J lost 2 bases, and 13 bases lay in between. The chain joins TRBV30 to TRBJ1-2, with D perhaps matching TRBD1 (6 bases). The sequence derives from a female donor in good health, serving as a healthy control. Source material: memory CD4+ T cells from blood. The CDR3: CACLNRENYGYTF. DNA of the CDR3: TGTGCCTGCTTGAACAGGGAGAACTATGGCTACACCTTC.